Each of the 32 T cell receptor beta chains below was sequenced from the same sample in a study of T-cell reconstitution after alpha-beta-depleted transplantation in children. Unique molecular identifiers were incorporated when the TCRbeta library was constructed. From the PCR reads, TCRdb called clonotypes with MiXCR, one entry per CDR3 protein. This table has 150,000 to 250,000 distinct CDR3 sequences, 6.3% appearing once. The sequenced sample was PBMCs, obtained before TCRalphabeta/CD19-depleted stem cell transplant. These receptors were collected from a girl under two years old with combined immunodeficiency, due to receive a stem cell transplant.

The sample holds a few counts of this clonotype. V is TRBV7-6 and J is TRBJ2-7, with D possibly matching TRBD2 (6 bases). Germline V gene sequence: CDR1 SGHVS, CDR2 FNYEAQ. V was clipped by 1 base and J by 7 bases, with 8 bases between them. The CDR3 totals 12 residues. The DNA for the CDR3 is TGTGCCAGCAGCTTAGTCGGACTAGAGCAGTACTTC. This gives the protein CASSLVGLEQYF.

This clonotype was seen many times. The chain links TRBV24-1 to TRBJ2-3; D assignment may be TRBD1 or TRBD2 (5 bases each). CDR1 and CDR2 (germline): KGHDR, SFDVKD. This CDR3 has 15 residues. The V gene lost 8 bases and the J gene lost 0 bases, with 14 bases spanning the gap. CDR3 coding DNA: TGTGCCACCATGGGGACGCAACTAAGCACAGATACGCAGTATTTT. This encodes CATMGTQLSTDTQYF.

This clonotype was observed many times. The chain is built from TRBV20-1 and TRBJ2-7, with 10 positions matching TRBD1. Germline V gives CDR1 DFQATT, CDR2 SNEGSKA (reference sequence). The V and J ends lost 3 bases and 2 bases, in that order; junction bases with no gene match: 1. This CDR3 is 13 amino acids long. The CDR3 DNA follows: TGCAGTGCTAGGACAGGGGGCACCTACGAGCAGTACTTC. Its translation: CSARTGGTYEQYF.

In its sample, this clonotype was seen many times. The rearrangement joins TRBV5-1 to TRBJ2-5; D ambiguous. V lost 7 bases and J 2 bases, leaving 12 bases between the germline ends. The germline V gene encodes CDR1 SGHRS and CDR2 YFSETQ. The CDR3 length is 13 residues. The chain's CDR3 is CASRRPEQETQYF. As DNA, the CDR3 is TGCGCCAGCCGCCGTCCTGAGCAAGAGACCCAGTACTTC. Filled out from reference TRBV5-1 and TRBJ2-5, the complete variable domain reads KAGVTQTPRYLIKTRGQQVTLSCSPISGHRSVSWYQQTPGQGLQFLFEYFSETQRNKGNFPGRFSGRQFSNSRSEMNVSTLELGDSALYLCASRRPEQETQYFGPGTRLLVL.

This clonotype has at least ten counts. The genes are TRBV5-1 and TRBJ2-5; D not resolved. The V gene lost 1 base and the J gene lost 1 base, with 8 bases spanning the gap. Germline V gives CDR1 SGHRS, CDR2 YFSETQ. The CDR3 sequence is 14 residues long. The DNA of the CDR3 is TGCGCCAGCAGCTTGTTCCAGGCCCAAGAGACCCAGTACTTC. It specifies CASSLFQAQETQYF.

There are many counts of this clonotype. This chain joins TRBV14 and TRBJ2-5, with unresolved D. This CDR3 comprises 16 residues. The V end was cut by 1 base, the J end by 1 base, with 13 bases between. Germline V gene sequence: CDR1 SGHDN, CDR2 FVKESK. CDR3 DNA sequence: TGTGCCAGCAGCCAAGGATTGTGGCAGGTCCAAGAGACCCAGTACTTC. Protein: CASSQGLWQVQETQYF.

V gene TRBV7-8 combines with J gene TRBJ2-7, with 7 bases that match TRBD2. V was clipped by 5 bases and J by 4 bases; unmatched bases: 17. The CDR3 loop spans 17 amino acids. Germline assignment: CDR1 SGHVS and CDR2 FQNEAQ. The CDR3 nucleotides read TGTGCCAGCAGCCTCCCGGGACTGCAGGGAGGGGTATACGAGCAGTACTTC. This codes for CASSLPGLQGGVYEQYF.

This clonotype was picked up many times. The J gene is TRBJ2-2, the V gene TRBV2; either TRBD1 or TRBD2 may supply D (6 bases each). CDR1 is SNHLY and CDR2 is FYNNEI in the germline V gene. The CDR3 length is 15 residues. Trimming stripped 6 bases from V and 3 bases from J, with 14 bases between. The CDR3 reads CASRDSGDYTGELFF. CDR3 nucleotide sequence: TGTGCCAGCAGAGACTCAGGGGACTACACCGGGGAGCTGTTTTTT.

In this sample, this clonotype turned up many times. J is TRBJ2-7 and V is TRBV20-1, with unresolved D. The ends were cut back, 2 bases at V and 3 bases at J, with 14 bases in the middle. The CDR3 consists of 14 residues. The germline V gene encodes CDR1 DFQATT and CDR2 SNEGSKA (reference sequence). CDR3 sequence: CSARHSRNYYEQYF. The CDR3 bases are TGCAGTGCTAGACACAGCCGTAATTACTACGAGCAGTACTTC.

In its sample, this clonotype was seen many times. The chain joins TRBV12-5 to TRBJ2-1, with D tentatively TRBD2 (6 bases). V lost 5 bases and J lost 10, with 12 bases in between. Looked up from germline, CDR1 is LGHNT and CDR2 is FRNRAP. This CDR3 has 12 amino acids. The CDR3 DNA reads as TGTGCTAGTGGTCGGGAGCCGTACGAGCAGTTCTTC. This translates into CASGREPYEQFF.

This clonotype was observed many times. The rearrangement joins TRBV7-9 to TRBJ1-2; 7 bases are a match to TRBD1. This CDR3 has 15 residues. Germline lookup yields CDR1 SEHNR and CDR2 FQNEAQ (reference sequence). V shed 4 bases, J shed 6 bases, and the junction held 11 bases outside the gene matches. This chain's CDR3 is CASSWIDRAGDGYTF. The CDR3, as DNA: TGTGCCAGCAGCTGGATAGACAGGGCTGGTGATGGCTACACCTTC.

This clonotype has at least ten counts. The chain combines TRBV4-2 with TRBJ2-2, with D perhaps given as TRBD1 or TRBD2 (6 bases each). This CDR3 spans 18 amino acids. Trimming stripped 0 bases from V and 2 bases from J, with 16 bases between. Germline CDR1 and CDR2: LGHNA and YNFKEQ. Here the CDR3 reads CASSQDWGAILNTGELFF. Here the CDR3 DNA reads TGTGCCAGCAGCCAAGATTGGGGGGCCATACTCAACACCGGGGAGCTGTTTTTT.

This clonotype was seen ten or more times. This rearrangement joins TRBV29-1 to TRBJ1-1; 8 bases are a match to TRBD1. Germline CDR1 SQVTM, CDR2 ANQGSEA. The length of the CDR3 is 13 residues. After removal of 6 bases from V and 3 bases from J, the junction contained 6 bases not matched to a gene. This chain's CDR3 is CSVTGGEDTEAFF. The CDR3 nucleotides read TGCAGCGTAACAGGGGGGGAGGACACTGAAGCTTTCTTT.

The chain is built from TRBV12-3 or TRBV12-4 and TRBJ2-7, with 10 bases fitting TRBD2. The length of the CDR3 is 14 residues. The ends lost 5 bases at V and 7 bases at J; junction bases unmatched: 8. CDR3 nucleotide sequence: TGTGCCAGCAGTATGGCTAGCGGGGGTGAAGAGCAGTACTTC. Its protein product is CASSMASGGEEQYF.

V usage is TRBV20-1 and J usage is TRBJ2-7, with 9 bases lining up with TRBD2. The CDR3 runs 14 residues. Germline V gene lookup returns CDR1 DFQATT and CDR2 SNEGSKA (reference sequence). V lost 4 bases, J lost 7 bases, and 11 bases stayed unmatched. CDR3 sequence reads: CSATIAGADTEQYF. CDR3 bases: TGCAGTGCTACTATAGCGGGGGCCGATACGGAGCAGTACTTC.

This clonotype was picked up many times. This chain links TRBV20-1 with TRBJ2-7; 8 bases agree with TRBD2. V trimming: 4 bases; J trimming: 3 bases; junction bases outside the gene matches: 5. Germline V lookup: CDR1 DFQATT, CDR2 SNEGSKA (reference sequence). The CDR3 loop spans 13 amino acids. The DNA of the CDR3 is TGCAGTGCTAAGACCGGGACTAGCTACGAGCAGTACTTC. Its translation: CSAKTGTSYEQYF.

This clonotype was seen at least ten times. The chain links TRBV28 to TRBJ2-7, with 7 bases lining up with TRBD1. CDR3 length equals 13 residues. Germline trimming cut 7 bases from V and 5 bases from J; bases unmatched to any gene: 8. Germline V lookup: CDR1 MDHEN, CDR2 SYDVKM. The CDR3 sequence is CASTLPTGNEQYF. The CDR3 nucleotides read TGTGCCAGCACCTTACCGACAGGGAACGAGCAGTACTTC.

This clonotype was seen at least ten times. The chain recombines TRBV4-1 with TRBJ1-5, with 7 positions matching TRBD1. The trim removed 4 bases at V and 0 bases at J, leaving 6 bases unmatched. The CDR3 is 16 amino acids. CDR1 is MGHRA, CDR2 YSYEKL, per germline. The CDR3 region has the DNA TGCGCCAGCAGCCGGGACAGTATTAATAGCAATCAGCCCCAGCATTTT. It is translated as CASSRDSINSNQPQHF.

Concerning this clonotype: This clone may be a read error of a much larger clone one base away. V and J are TRBV24-1 and TRBJ2-2, with D tentatively TRBD1 (6 bases). CDR3 length equals 15 residues. V gave up 7 bases and J gave up 5 bases, with 16 bases separating them. Germline CDR1 and CDR2: KGHDR and SFDVKD. The CDR3 sequence: CATSDRSTSTGELFF. The CDR3 DNA reads as TGTGCCACCAGCGACAGGTCGACGAGTACCGGGGAGCTGTTTTTT.

This clonotype showed up many times. The V call is TRBV5-5, the J call TRBJ2-3, with D uncertain. Per germline, CDR1 SGHKS and CDR2 YYEKEE (reference sequence). The CDR3 runs to 15 residues. The germline V and J ends were trimmed by 1 base and 7 bases, with 16 bases remaining between them. DNA of the CDR3: TGTGCCAGCAGCTTGATCCGGCAAACGCCTCATACGCAGTATTTT. This gives the protein CASSLIRQTPHTQYF.

This clonotype appeared many times. This chain connects TRBV6-5 to TRBJ1-1, with D tentatively TRBD1 (6 bases). The V end lost 2 bases, the J end lost 1 base, and 11 bases lay between the germline ends. The germline CDR1 and CDR2 sequences are MNHEY and SVGAGI. CDR3 length equals 15 residues. The CDR3 DNA is TGTGCCAGCAGTTACGCCTTACAGGGGAACACTGAAGCTTTCTTT. Protein: CASSYALQGNTEAFF.

This clonotype was observed a few times. This sequence joins TRBV7-2 and TRBJ1-2, with TRBD1 as a possible D gene (5 bases). Looked up from germline, CDR1 is SGHTA and CDR2 is FQGNSA. The CDR3 extends over 13 amino acids. Trimming shortened V by 8 bases and J by 3 bases, and 13 bases separated the two germline ends. The CDR3 DNA sequence: TGTGCCAGCCAGAACAGGTTGGACTATGGCTACACCTTC. Translating gives CASQNRLDYGYTF.

This clonotype has at least ten counts. The CDR3 region is CASSLVFRETQYF. In DNA, the CDR3 is TGTGCCAGCAGCTTAGTCTTTCGTGAGACCCAGTACTTC. The chain recombines TRBV7-6 with TRBJ2-5; no reliable D call. The germline V gene has CDR1 SGHVS and CDR2 FNYEAQ. V dropped 1 base and J dropped 5 bases, with 8 bases sitting between them. The CDR3 is made up of 13 amino acids.

In this sample, this clonotype turned up a few times. This chain connects TRBV7-2 to TRBJ1-2; unclear D gene. V lost 5 bases and J 4 bases, leaving 17 bases between the germline ends. The CDR3 extends over 15 amino acids. Germline CDR1 SGHTA, CDR2 FQGNSA. CDR3 sequence (DNA): TGTGCCAGCAGCGCCGAGCTACACCCTGTCTATGGCTACACCTTC. As protein: CASSAELHPVYGYTF.

This clonotype was seen many times. CDR3 sequence reads: CATSDVGTASNTGELFF. The CDR3 nucleotides are TGTGCCACCAGTGATGTCGGGACGGCTTCGAACACCGGGGAGCTGTTTTTT. This chain uses TRBV24-1 with TRBJ2-2; the D call may be TRBD1 or TRBD2 (5 bases each). The CDR3 contains 17 residues. Trimming removed 3 bases at V and 0 bases at J, with 13 bases between. From germline, CDR1 is KGHDR and CDR2 SFDVKD.

This clonotype was found a few times. The V and J genes are TRBV7-9 and TRBJ2-1; 11 bases align to TRBD2. V trimming: 6 bases; J trimming: 6 bases; junction bases outside the gene matches: 7. The germline V gene encodes CDR1 SEHNR and CDR2 FQNEAQ (reference sequence). This CDR3 contains 15 residues. Written as DNA, the CDR3 is TGTGCCAGCAGAAGGGGACTAGCGGCGTTCAATGAGCAGTTCTTC. Its protein is CASRRGLAAFNEQFF.

On this clonotype: A much larger clone lies a single base off, so this may be a read error. The chain uses TRBV12-3 or TRBV12-4 and TRBJ1-1; no definite D call. V was clipped by 3 bases and J by 7 bases, with 12 bases between them. This CDR3 has 13 amino acids. CDR3 sequence reads: CASSFNRGGEAFF. The CDR3 DNA is TGTGCCAGCAGTTTTAACCGGGGTGGTGAAGCTTTCTTT.

This clonotype was counted many times. The rearrangement joins TRBV7-9 to TRBJ2-1; D call uncertain. The CDR3 runs 14 residues. V was pared by 5 bases and J by 4 bases, with 12 bases between. CDR1 is SEHNR and CDR2 is FQNEAQ in the germline V gene (reference sequence). The CDR3 reads CASSRRVGYNEQFF. For the CDR3, the DNA is TGTGCCAGCAGCCGACGTGTGGGTTACAATGAGCAGTTCTTC. Complete variable domain (other parts from reference TRBV7-9 and TRBJ2-1): DTGVSQNPRHKITKRGQNVTFRCDPISEHNRLYWYRQTLGQGPEFLTYFQNEAQLEKSRLLSDRFSAERPKGSFSTLEIQRTEQGDSAMYLCASSRRVGYNEQFFGPGTRLTVL.

About this clonotype itself: This could be a read error, since a much larger clone is one nucleotide away. The J gene is TRBJ2-7, the V gene TRBV2; 7 bases fit TRBD1. The CDR3 runs 14 residues. CDR1 is SNHLY and CDR2 is FYNNEI in the germline V gene. The CDR3 nucleotides are TGTGCCGCCGAACGGGACAGTTCCAACTACGAGGAGTACTTC. Translating gives CAAERDSSNYEEYF.

This clonotype was observed many times. J is TRBJ2-7 and V is TRBV29-1; no definite D call. The CDR3 is 12 amino acids. Trimming removed 4 bases at V and 5 bases at J, with 12 bases between. CDR1 is SQVTM, CDR2 ANQGSEA, per germline. As DNA, the CDR3 is TGCAGCGTTGTAACTAAGCCCCACGAGCAGTACTTC. Encoded protein: CSVVTKPHEQYF.

This sequence joins TRBV3-1 and TRBJ1-5; unclear D gene. Deletions cut 4 bases from V and 0 bases from J, with 22 bases between. The V gene's germline CDR1 is LGHDT and CDR2 YNNKEL (reference sequence). The CDR3 loop spans 19 amino acids. The CDR3 region has the DNA TGTGCCAGCAGCCTACCCCCGTGGGAGCCCGATCATAGCAATCAGCCCCAGCATTTT. Its translation is CASSLPPWEPDHSNQPQHF. The whole variable domain, remainder taken from reference TRBV3-1 and TRBJ1-5, is DTAVSQTPKYLVTQMGNDKSIKCEQNLGHDTMYWYKQDSKKFLKIMFSYNNKELIINETVPNRFSPKSPDKAHLNLHINSLELGDSAVYFCASSLPPWEPDHSNQPQHFGDGTRLSIL.

This clonotype has ten or more counts. V and J are TRBV7-9 and TRBJ2-7, with 12 positions matching TRBD2. Germline CDR1 is SEHNR and CDR2 is FQNEAQ (reference sequence). Unmatched junction bases numbered 2, after V lost 5 bases and J lost 3 bases. The CDR3 length is 14 residues. The CDR3 coding sequence is TGTGCCAGCAGCCAACTAGCGGGGGGCTACGAGCAGTACTTC. Residues: CASSQLAGGYEQYF.